Each of the 5 T cell receptor beta chains below was sequenced from the same sample in a study of long-term antiretroviral therapy in people with HIV. They ran version v3.0 of the immunoSEQ assay at survey level. Here immunoSEQ multiplex PCR was the method, and the copy in TCRdb shows in-frame clones only, minus some. The sample yields around 22,000 clones, 95% seen once. The sample was unsorted PBMCs, taken about 4.7 years after starting antiretroviral therapy. These receptors were collected from a woman aged 50 to 60 with HIV.

This chain links TRBV2 with TRBJ2-5, with D hard to call. The germline V gene has CDR1 SNHLY and CDR2 FYNNEI. V dropped 3 bases and J dropped 5 bases, with 16 bases sitting between them. CDR3 length: 15 amino acids. CDR3 in DNA: TGTGCCAGCAGTGAGGGTTCGGATCTTGGCGAGACCCAGTACTTC. Protein sequence: CASSEGSDLGETQYF.

The chain recombines TRBV6-1 with TRBJ2-3; possibly TRBD1 for D (6 bases). The germline V gene has CDR1 MNHNS and CDR2 SASEGT. V lost 1 base and J lost 0, with 11 bases in between. The CDR3 covers 16 residues. The CDR3 coding sequence is TGTGCCAGCAGTGAAGTGGGGGCGAGTAGCACAGATACGCAGTATTTT. As protein: CASSEVGASSTDTQYF.

The rearrangement uses TRBV4-1 and TRBJ2-5; 11 positions agree with TRBD2. Trimming took 4 bases from V and 1 from J; bases not matched to a gene: 11. Germline CDR1 and CDR2: MGHRA and YSYEKL. The CDR3 has 18 amino acids. The CDR3 bases are TGCGCCAGCAGCCGTTTAGCGGGAGGGCCTAGAGGCCAAGAGACCCAGTACTTC. Translating gives CASSRLAGGPRGQETQYF.

V gene TRBV6-5 combines with J gene TRBJ2-1, with 11 nucleotides matching TRBD2. V gave up 4 bases and J gave up 5 bases; unmatched junction bases: 7. CDR3 size: 16 residues. In germline, CDR1 is MNHEY, CDR2 SVGAGI. The CDR3 DNA reads TGTGCCAGCAGTTTCCCCGGGACTAGCGGCCACAATGAGCAGTTCTTC. Amino acid sequence: CASSFPGTSGHNEQFF.

This chain connects TRBV5-4 to TRBJ2-7; unclear D gene. The germline V and J ends were trimmed by 1 base and 3 bases, with 8 bases remaining between them. This CDR3 comprises 13 residues. In germline, CDR1 is SGHNT, CDR2 YYREEE (reference sequence). Here the CDR3 reads CASSLPGFYEQYF. CDR3 coding DNA: TGTGCCAGCAGCTTGCCGGGCTTCTACGAGCAGTACTTC.